This is a list of T cell receptor beta chains from one sample in a study of post-analysis software for immune sequencing data. TCRdb itself ran the PCR reads through MiXCR, one entry per CDR3 protein. The sample includes under 200,000 distinct CDR3 sequences, about 34% seen only once; the top ten take approximately 30%. Sequenced here: blood, sampled after autologous hematopoietic stem cell transplantation. These receptor sequences come from a girl aged 5-17 years with multiple sclerosis. Each CDR3 is given with its conserved first and last residue. Each record gives: CDR3 length, V gene, J gene, clone size, D gene, CDR3 protein, CDR3 DNA. A D gene is named only where the DNA matches it firmly. Rows may omit the clone size; those that give it use once, few, many or a size class.

length: 10; V: TRBV29-1; J: TRBJ2-1; size: many; D: .; CDR3: CSVLYVEQFF; DNA: TGCAGCGTTCTATATGTTGAGCAGTTCTTC
length: 15; V: TRBV2; J: TRBJ1-5; size: few; D: .; CDR3: CASSAQTLSNQPQHF; DNA: TGTGCCAGCAGTGCGCAGACCCTTAGCAATCAGCCCCAGCATTTT
length: 12; V: TRBV5-1; J: TRBJ1-5; size: .; D: .; CDR3: CASSLNDQPQHF; DNA: TGCGCCAGCAGCTTGAATGATCAGCCCCAGCATTTT
length: 16; V: TRBV5-1; J: TRBJ2-5; size: once; D: .; CDR3: CASSLGARTGEEAQYF; DNA: TGCGCCAGCAGCTTGGGGGCACGGACGGGAGAAGAGGCCCAGTACTTC
length: 15; V: TRBV6-6; J: TRBJ2-5; size: .; D: TRBD1; CDR3: CASSYSTPGGEEQYF; DNA: TGTGCCAGCAGTTACTCGACGCCAGGGGGCGAAGAGCAGTACTTC
length: 14; V: TRBV7-2; J: TRBJ1-2; size: .; D: .; CDR3: CASSPRQSEYGYTF; DNA: TGTGCCAGCAGCCCGCGACAGTCCGAGTATGGCTACACCTTC
length: 16; V: TRBV6-5; J: TRBJ1-4; size: .; D: TRBD1; CDR3: CASSFSGGATNEKLFF; DNA: TGTGCCAGCAGTTTTTCAGGGGGGGCAACTAATGAAAAACTGTTTTTT
length: 12; V: TRBV18; J: TRBJ2-7; size: .; D: .; CDR3: CASFASRGEQYF; DNA: TGTGCCAGCTTCGCGTCCCGCGGCGAGCAGTACTTC
length: 16; V: TRBV3-1; J: TRBJ2-5; size: many; D: TRBD2; CDR3: CASSQVAGGGQETQYF; DNA: TGTGCCAGCAGCCAGGTCGCGGGGGGAGGGCAAGAGACCCAGTACTTC
length: 13; V: TRBV2; J: TRBJ2-5; size: .; D: .; CDR3: CASMGYPSETQYF; DNA: TGTGCCAGCATGGGTTATCCTTCGGAGACCCAGTACTTC
length: 12; V: TRBV20-1; J: TRBJ2-4; size: .; D: .; CDR3: CSARLGENIQYF; DNA: TGCAGTGCTAGACTAGGTGAAAACATTCAGTACTTC
length: 15; V: TRBV5-1; J: TRBJ2-7; size: few; D: .; CDR3: CASSLGVSGPYEQYF; DNA: TGCGCCAGCAGCTTGGGGGTTAGCGGACCCTACGAGCAGTACTTC
length: 12; V: TRBV10-1; J: TRBJ2-1; size: few; D: TRBD2; CDR3: CASMTSSGVFFF; DNA: TGCGCCAGCATGACTAGCTCCGGTGTTTTTTTCTTC
length: 14; V: TRBV5-1; J: TRBJ2-7; size: .; D: TRBD1; CDR3: CASSQRTGQDEQYF; DNA: TGCGCCAGCAGCCAAAGGACAGGACAAGACGAGCAGTACTTC
length: 15; V: TRBV27; J: TRBJ2-7; size: few; D: TRBD1; CDR3: CASSIHRGLAYEQYF; DNA: TGTGCCAGCAGTATCCACAGGGGATTGGCCTACGAGCAGTACTTC
length: 16; V: TRBV12-3/TRBV12-4; J: TRBJ2-1; size: .; D: .; CDR3: CASSFLSGGSYNEQFF; DNA: TGTGCCAGCAGTTTTCTTTCAGGGGGGTCCTACAATGAGCAGTTCTTC
length: 15; V: TRBV28; J: TRBJ1-2; size: many; D: .; CDR3: CASSFGSGSNYGYTF; DNA: TGTGCCAGCAGTTTTGGTTCGGGGTCTAACTATGGCTACACCTTC
length: 14; V: TRBV6-2/TRBV6-3; J: TRBJ1-2; size: many; D: .; CDR3: CASSYWGGNYGYTF; DNA: TGTGCCAGCAGTTACTGGGGAGGTAACTATGGCTACACCTTC
length: 15; V: TRBV15; J: TRBJ2-5; size: many; D: .; CDR3: CATSTPLRGDETQYF; DNA: TGTGCCACCAGCACCCCTCTACGGGGCGACGAGACCCAGTACTTC
length: 15; V: TRBV5-1; J: TRBJ1-4; size: .; D: TRBD1; CDR3: CASSGGQSTNEKLFF; DNA: TGCGCCAGCAGCGGGGGACAGTCAACTAATGAAAAACTGTTTTTT
length: 15; V: TRBV7-2; J: TRBJ2-7; size: .; D: .; CDR3: CASSPPLTGLYEQYF; DNA: TGTGCCAGCAGCCCCCCCTTAACGGGGCTCTACGAGCAGTACTTC
length: 13; V: TRBV27; J: TRBJ1-5; size: many; D: .; CDR3: CASSLSSYQPQHF; DNA: TGTGCCAGCAGTTTAAGCAGCTATCAGCCCCAGCATTTT
length: 16; V: TRBV19; J: TRBJ2-1; size: .; D: TRBD2; CDR3: CASSQWAGVFVNEQFF; DNA: TGTGCCAGTAGCCAATGGGCGGGGGTATTTGTTAATGAGCAGTTCTTC
length: 14; V: TRBV20-1; J: TRBJ2-7; size: .; D: TRBD1; CDR3: CSAQPTGDCYEQYF; DNA: TGCAGTGCTCAGCCGACAGGGGACTGCTACGAGCAGTACTTC
length: 13; V: TRBV5-1; J: TRBJ2-4; size: many; D: TRBD1; CDR3: CASSPTLTGEQYF; DNA: TGCGCCAGCAGCCCCACCTTGACAGGGGAACAGTACTTC
length: 15; V: TRBV7-3; J: TRBJ2-2; size: once; D: .; CDR3: CASSLEQGNTGELFF; DNA: TGTGCCAGCAGCTTGGAACAGGGGAACACCGGGGAGCTGTTTTTT
length: 16; V: TRBV5-1; J: TRBJ2-7; size: .; D: .; CDR3: CASSWGLTTNFFEQYF; DNA: TGCGCCAGCAGCTGGGGGTTGACTACCAACTTTTTCGAGCAGTACTTC
length: 15; V: TRBV6-5; J: TRBJ2-1; size: .; D: TRBD2; CDR3: CASRSSGSSYNEQFF; DNA: TGTGCCAGCAGATCTAGCGGGAGCTCCTACAATGAGCAGTTCTTC
length: 17; V: TRBV7-2; J: TRBJ2-4; size: .; D: TRBD2; CDR3: CASSSVSSGRRENIQYF; DNA: TGTGCCAGCAGCTCCGTTAGTAGCGGGAGGAGAGAGAACATTCAGTACTTC
length: 13; V: TRBV2; J: TRBJ2-5; size: .; D: .; CDR3: CASSEHRVETQYF; DNA: TGTGCCAGCAGTGAGCACAGGGTGGAGACCCAGTACTTC
length: 15; V: TRBV3-1; J: TRBJ2-5; size: few; D: .; CDR3: CASSQELSSSETQYF; DNA: TGTGCCAGCAGCCAAGAGTTGAGTAGCTCGGAGACCCAGTACTTC
length: 14; V: TRBV29-1; J: TRBJ1-1; size: .; D: .; CDR3: CSVLPGQMGTEAFF; DNA: TGCAGCGTGCTTCCGGGACAAATGGGCACTGAAGCTTTCTTT
length: 15; V: TRBV7-2; J: TRBJ2-7; size: few; D: .; CDR3: CASSLWGSENYEQYF; DNA: TGTGCCAGCAGCTTATGGGGCAGCGAGAACTACGAGCAGTACTTC
length: 14; V: TRBV7-6; J: TRBJ2-1; size: .; D: .; CDR3: CASSSVDQDNEQFF; DNA: TGTGCCAGCAGCTCTGTCGATCAGGACAATGAGCAGTTCTTC
length: 14; V: TRBV7-9; J: TRBJ1-2; size: few; D: .; CDR3: CASSLAVSNYGYTF; DNA: TGTGCCAGCAGCTTAGCGGTCAGTAACTATGGCTACACCTTC
length: 14; V: TRBV24-1; J: TRBJ2-1; size: many; D: TRBD2; CDR3: CATSGRGSYNEQFF; DNA: TGTGCCACCAGCGGGAGGGGTTCCTACAATGAGCAGTTCTTC
length: 16; V: TRBV20-1; J: TRBJ2-6; size: few; D: TRBD1; CDR3: CSAREPGGSGANVLTF; DNA: TGCAGTGCTAGAGAGCCAGGGGGCTCTGGGGCCAACGTCCTGACTTTC
length: 17; V: TRBV3-1; J: TRBJ2-3; size: .; D: .; CDR3: CASSQAGTGVVTDTQYF; DNA: TGTGCCAGCAGCCAAGCAGGGACGGGAGTGGTCACAGATACGCAGTATTTT
length: 14; V: TRBV29-1; J: TRBJ1-2; size: few; D: .; CDR3: CSVWSYGTDYGYTF; DNA: TGCAGCGTTTGGAGTTACGGCACAGACTATGGCTACACCTTC
length: 13; V: TRBV12-3/TRBV12-4; J: TRBJ2-2; size: few; D: .; CDR3: CASPSDGGGELFF; DNA: TGTGCCAGCCCGTCGGACGGTGGGGGGGAGCTGTTTTTT
length: 12; V: TRBV29-1; J: TRBJ1-4; size: few; D: .; CDR3: CLASDRNEKLFF; DNA: TGCCTCGCCTCCGACAGGAATGAAAAACTGTTTTTT
length: 14; V: TRBV7-9; J: TRBJ2-4; size: .; D: TRBD1; CDR3: CASSLGDSQNIQYF; DNA: TGTGCCAGCAGCCTCGGGGACAGTCAAAACATTCAGTACTTC
length: 16; V: TRBV10-3; J: TRBJ2-3; size: .; D: .; CDR3: CAISPRSIEGTDTQYF; DNA: TGTGCCATCAGTCCCCGATCGATCGAGGGCACAGATACGCAGTATTTT
length: 12; V: TRBV29-1; J: TRBJ2-7; size: many; D: .; CDR3: CSVGQNPYEQYF; DNA: TGCAGCGTTGGACAGAACCCCTACGAGCAGTACTTC
length: 14; V: TRBV4-2; J: TRBJ1-1; size: .; D: TRBD1; CDR3: CVSSRKEQGAEAFF; DNA: TGTGTCAGCAGCCGTAAGGAACAGGGGGCTGAAGCTTTCTTT
length: 13; V: TRBV2; J: TRBJ2-7; size: few; D: .; CDR3: CASTRDISYEQYF; DNA: TGTGCCAGCACCCGGGACATTTCCTACGAGCAGTACTTC